The 11 T cell receptor beta chains presented below share a single source sample, sequenced in a study of human T cells and chemical hapten exposure. Time point of the sample: patch test 1, 2 weeks after DPC sensitization. Treatment described: therapeutic diphenylcyclopropenone sensitization with weekly scalp DPC. One entry per CDR3 protein, called by TCRdb with MiXCR from the RACE reads. The table has 70,000 to 100,000 distinct CDR3 sequences, about 6.8% seen once. Here the sequenced sample was whole blood, taken in connection with sensitization to the hapten diphenylcyclopropenone (DPC). Receptors were obtained from a woman in her 30s with alopecia areata. Some clones in this sample may be carry-over from other donors' samples.

There are many counts of this clonotype. The chain combines TRBV7-9 with TRBJ2-7; tentatively, D is TRBD1 or TRBD2 (5 bases each). This CDR3 has 14 residues. Germline CDR1 is SEHNR and CDR2 is FQNEAQ (reference sequence). Trimming took 4 bases from V and 2 from J, leaving 12 bases between them. The CDR3 region has the DNA TGTGCCAGCAGCTGGGGGATGCCCGCCTACGAGCAGTACTTC. It yields the protein CASSWGMPAYEQYF.

This clonotype was detected many times. The CDR3 region is CSASGDNSPLHF. The CDR3 DNA reads as TGCAGTGCTAGTGGTGATAATTCACCCCTCCACTTT. The chain links TRBV20-1 to TRBJ1-6; D unresolved. The V end lost 3 bases, the J end lost 5 bases, and 5 bases lay between the germline ends. Germline CDR1 reads DFQATT; CDR2 reads SNEGSKA (reference sequence). This CDR3 is built from 12 residues.

This clonotype was detected a few times. The V gene is TRBV27, the J gene TRBJ1-2; no definite D call. V gave up 5 bases and J gave up 0 bases, with 16 bases separating them. This CDR3 region has 16 residues. Per germline, CDR1 MNHEY and CDR2 SMNVEV (reference sequence). The CDR3 spells CASSRGGGPANYGYTF. The CDR3 DNA reads as TGTGCCAGCAGTCGTGGTGGAGGGCCCGCTAACTATGGCTACACCTTC.

This clonotype occurred many times. This chain links TRBV7-9 with TRBJ2-3; TRBD1 matches at 7 bases. V gave up 1 base and J gave up 1 base; unmatched junction bases: 20. The CDR3 extends over 21 amino acids. The V gene's germline CDR1 is SEHNR and CDR2 FQNEAQ (reference sequence). The CDR3 DNA is TGTGCCAGCAGCTTAGGAAGGCCGGGACAGAACCCCCAGGAGGGCACAGATACGCAGTATTTT. Residues: CASSLGRPGQNPQEGTDTQYF.

The gene calls are TRBV6-5 and TRBJ1-1; D not certain. Germline-derived CDR1 and CDR2 are MNHEY and SVGAGI. Trimming took off 6 bases at V and 3 bases at J, with 11 bases between the two ends. CDR3 size: 13 residues. DNA for the CDR3: TGTGCCAGCAGCCTGATTGGGGACACTGAAGCTTTCTTT. It codes for CASSLIGDTEAFF.

This clonotype was seen ten or more times. This may be a read error: a much more frequent sequence differs by one nucleotide. The chain links TRBV27 to TRBJ1-6, with D possibly TRBD1 on 5 matching bases. V was clipped by 2 bases and J by 11 bases, with 16 bases between them. The V gene's germline CDR1 is MNHEY and CDR2 SMNVEV (reference sequence). CDR3 length: 15 residues. The chain's CDR3 is CASSLAREVYAPLHF. The DNA for the CDR3 is TGTGCCAGCAGTTTAGCCAGGGAGGTATATGCACCCCTCCACTTT.

This chain uses TRBV10-3 with TRBJ1-1; 9 nucleotides align to TRBD1. CDR1 is ENHRY, CDR2 SYGVKD, per germline. CDR3 size: 14 residues. V was clipped by 10 bases and J by 1 base; unmatched bases: 7. CDR3 DNA sequence: TGTGCCACCCGTAGGGACAGGGCGAACACTGAAGCTTTCTTT. It specifies CATRRDRANTEAFF.

This clonotype was found a few times. V gene TRBV12-3 or TRBV12-4 combines with J gene TRBJ2-7; 12 positions match TRBD1. The CDR3 extends over 15 amino acids. The trim removed 4 bases at V and 7 bases at J, leaving 8 bases unmatched. CDR3 residues: CASSWPGQGAGEQYF. CDR3 bases: TGTGCCAGCAGTTGGCCGGGACAGGGGGCGGGAGAGCAGTACTTC.

This clonotype has only a few counts. The chain has TRBV5-1 and TRBJ2-3; 7 bases line up with TRBD1. Germline V gives CDR1 SGHRS, CDR2 YFSETQ. The CDR3 has 15 amino acids. J gave up 2 bases and V 3 bases, and 6 bases lay outside the gene matches. As DNA, the CDR3 is TGCGCCAGCAGCTACCGACAGGGACCCACAGATACGCAGTATTTT. It encodes CASSYRQGPTDTQYF.

V usage is TRBV29-1 and J usage is TRBJ1-3; 7 bases agree with TRBD1. Unmatched junction bases numbered 2, after V lost 7 bases and J lost 2 bases. This CDR3 is 12 amino acids long. Germline V gives CDR1 SQVTM, CDR2 ANQGSEA. This chain's CDR3 is CSAGTAGNTIYF. The CDR3 DNA sequence: TGCAGCGCCGGGACAGCTGGAAACACCATATATTTT.

This clonotype was counted between two and nine times. The chain has TRBV20-1 and TRBJ1-3; maybe TRBD1 (6 bases). Trimming took 4 bases from V and 3 from J, leaving 13 bases between them. The germline CDR1 and CDR2 sequences are DFQATT and SNEGSKA (reference sequence). The CDR3 totals 14 residues. This CDR3 is CSATRGPNGNTIYF. The CDR3 DNA follows: TGCAGTGCTACCAGGGGCCCCAATGGAAACACCATATATTTT.